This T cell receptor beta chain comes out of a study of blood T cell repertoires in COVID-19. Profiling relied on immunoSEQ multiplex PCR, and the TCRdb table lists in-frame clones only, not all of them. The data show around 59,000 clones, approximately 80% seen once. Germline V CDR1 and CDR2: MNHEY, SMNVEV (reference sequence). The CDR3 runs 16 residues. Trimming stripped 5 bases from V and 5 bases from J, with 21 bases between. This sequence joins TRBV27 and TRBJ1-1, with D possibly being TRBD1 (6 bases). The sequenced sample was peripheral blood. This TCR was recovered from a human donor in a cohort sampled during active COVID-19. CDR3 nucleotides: TGTGCCAGCAGTATCACAGGGTGGGGGTTTGGTACTGAAGCTTTCTTT. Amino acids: CASSITGWGFGTEAFF.